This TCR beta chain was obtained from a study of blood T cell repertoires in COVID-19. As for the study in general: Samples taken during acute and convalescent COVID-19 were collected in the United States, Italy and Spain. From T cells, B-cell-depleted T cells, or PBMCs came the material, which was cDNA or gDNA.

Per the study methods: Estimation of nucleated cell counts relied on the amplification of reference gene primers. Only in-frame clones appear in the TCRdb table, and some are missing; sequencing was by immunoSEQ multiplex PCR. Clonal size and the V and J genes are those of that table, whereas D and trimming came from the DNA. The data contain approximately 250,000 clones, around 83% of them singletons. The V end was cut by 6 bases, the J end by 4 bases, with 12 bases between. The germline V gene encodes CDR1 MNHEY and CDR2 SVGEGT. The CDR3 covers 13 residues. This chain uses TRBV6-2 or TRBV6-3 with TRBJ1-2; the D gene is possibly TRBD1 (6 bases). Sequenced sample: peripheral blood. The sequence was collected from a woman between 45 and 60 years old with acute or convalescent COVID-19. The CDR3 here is CASSSTGIYGYTF. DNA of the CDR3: TGTGCCAGCAGCTCAACAGGGATCTATGGCTACACCTTC.